This T cell receptor (beta chain) was recorded in a study of cytotoxic CD8 clonotypes in ibrutinib-treated CLL. General study findings and limits: Samples from sustained-remission and progressing patients were taken at different times. Clonality, elevated at ibrutinib response, dropped back toward baseline at progression.

Library input was approximately 1.8 micrograms of DNA from cryopreserved PBMCs. Germline loops: CDR1 LNHDA, CDR2 SQIVND (reference sequence). This CDR3 comprises 14 residues. The V end was cut by 6 bases, the J end by 5 bases, with 13 bases between. Target depth was 1 in 200,000 to 1 in 1 million T cells, about 10x per clonotype. Data came from immunoSEQ multiplex PCR; TCRdb stores just in-frame clones and leaves some out. The sample has around 97,000 clones; more than 75% are singletons. On this clone itself: Its target is not known.

Sequencing used PBMCs, obtained after 12 months of ibrutinib treatment. The source is a human donor with chronic lymphocytic leukemia. The gene calls are TRBV19 and TRBJ2-2, with D perhaps TRBD2 (5 bases). This CDR3 is CASSPKTGTGELFF. The CDR3 nucleotides are TGTGCCAGTAGCCCTAAGACGGGAACCGGGGAGCTGTTTTTT.